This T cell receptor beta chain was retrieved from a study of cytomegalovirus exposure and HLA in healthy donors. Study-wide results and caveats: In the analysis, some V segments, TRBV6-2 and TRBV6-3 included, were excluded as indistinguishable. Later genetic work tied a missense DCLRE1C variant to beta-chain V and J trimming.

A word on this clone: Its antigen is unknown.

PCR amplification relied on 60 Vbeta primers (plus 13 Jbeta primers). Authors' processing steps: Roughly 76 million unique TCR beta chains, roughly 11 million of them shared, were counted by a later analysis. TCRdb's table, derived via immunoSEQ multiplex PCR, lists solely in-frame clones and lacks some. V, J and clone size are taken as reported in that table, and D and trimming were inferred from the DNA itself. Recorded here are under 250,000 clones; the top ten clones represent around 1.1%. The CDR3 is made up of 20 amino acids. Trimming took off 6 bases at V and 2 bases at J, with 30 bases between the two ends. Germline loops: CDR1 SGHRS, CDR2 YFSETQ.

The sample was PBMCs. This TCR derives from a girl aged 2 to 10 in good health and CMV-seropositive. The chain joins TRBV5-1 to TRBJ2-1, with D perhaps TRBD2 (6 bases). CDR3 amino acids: CASNPFAGSSGPGAYNEQFF. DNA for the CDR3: TGCGCCAGCAACCCCTTCGCGGGGTCGAGCGGGCCGGGGGCCTACAATGAGCAGTTCTTC.